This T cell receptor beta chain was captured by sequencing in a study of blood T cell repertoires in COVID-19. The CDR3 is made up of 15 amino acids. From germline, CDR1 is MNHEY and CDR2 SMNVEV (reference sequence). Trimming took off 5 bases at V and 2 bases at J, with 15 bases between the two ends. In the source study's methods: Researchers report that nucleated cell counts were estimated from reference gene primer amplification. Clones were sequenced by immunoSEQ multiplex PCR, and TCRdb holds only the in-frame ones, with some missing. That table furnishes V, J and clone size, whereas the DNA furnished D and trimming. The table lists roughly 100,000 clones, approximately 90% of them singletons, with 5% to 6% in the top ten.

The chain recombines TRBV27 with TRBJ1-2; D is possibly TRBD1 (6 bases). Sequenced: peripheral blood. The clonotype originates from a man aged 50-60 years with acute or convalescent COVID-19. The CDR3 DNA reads TGTGCCAGCAGTGAACTTGGACAGTCAAACTATGGCTACACCTTC. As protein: CASSELGQSNYGYTF.